The 24 T cell receptor beta chains in this list originate from one sample, sequenced in a study of cytomegalovirus exposure and HLA in healthy donors. 60 Vbeta and 13 Jbeta primers were used in PCR. Some clones are missing from TCRdb's copy, which holds only in-frame ones; the method was immunoSEQ multiplex PCR. The profile shows approximately 140,000 clones, around 79% of them singletons. Sequencing was carried out using PBMCs. The receptors come from a human donor in good health.

This sequence joins TRBV5-6 and TRBJ1-3; D not resolved. The germline V gene encodes CDR1 SGHDT and CDR2 YYEEEE. CDR3 length: 17 residues. Trimming removed 5 bases from V and 0 bases from J, with 18 bases in between. The CDR3 loop is CASSSLGTGSSGNTIYF. The CDR3 DNA is TGTGCCAGCAGTTCTTTGGGCACCGGGAGCTCTGGAAACACCATATATTTT.

CDR3 sequence (DNA): TGTGCCAGCAGCTTAGGGTGGGGGCTCGTCACCTTC. Residues: CASSLGWGLVTF. The chain carries TRBV7-2 and TRBJ1-2, with D perhaps matching TRBD1 (6 bases). CDR1 and CDR2 from the germline V gene are SGHTA and FQGNSA. The CDR3 extends over 12 amino acids. Trimming pared 1 base from V and 13 bases from J, leaving 13 bases between. The full variable domain, with the rest looked up from reference TRBV7-2 and TRBJ1-2, is GAGVSQSPSNKVTEKGKDVELRCDPISGHTALYWYRQSLGQGLEFLIYFQGNSAPDKSGLPSDRFSAERTGGSVSTLTIQRTQQEDSAVYLCASSLGWGLVTFGSGTRLTVV.

The chain uses TRBV2 and TRBJ1-6, with D tentatively TRBD1 (5 bases). The V gene lost 7 bases and the J gene lost 7 bases, with 14 bases spanning the gap. The CDR3 extends over 14 amino acids. Germline V gene lookup returns CDR1 SNHLY and CDR2 FYNNEI. The CDR3 loop reads CASTEDRGNSPLHF. The DNA of the CDR3 is TGTGCCAGCACCGAAGATAGGGGAAATTCACCCCTCCACTTT.

The chain uses TRBV2 and TRBJ1-6; TRBD1 matches 8 bases. The trim removed 6 bases at V and 6 bases at J, leaving 7 bases unmatched. Germline V gene data show CDR1 as SNHLY and CDR2 as FYNNEI. The CDR3 extends over 15 amino acids. The CDR3 nucleotides are TGTGCCAGCAGCTACGGGACAGGAGGTAATTCACCCCTCCACTTT. Translation gives CASSYGTGGNSPLHF.

V usage is TRBV30 and J usage is TRBJ1-1; 9 nucleotides line up with TRBD1. The length of the CDR3 is 14 residues. The V gene end was trimmed by 2 bases and the J gene end by 1 base; junction bases not matched to a gene: 2. Germline V gives CDR1 GTSNPN, CDR2 SVGIG (reference sequence). In DNA form, the CDR3 reads TGTGCCTGGAGTACGGGACAGGGGAACACTGAAGCTTTCTTT. Translation: CAWSTGQGNTEAFF.

The chain has TRBV15 and TRBJ2-2, with a weak D call TRBD1 (6 bases). This CDR3 has 15 amino acids. In germline, CDR1 is LNHNV, CDR2 YYDKDF (reference sequence). V was clipped by 0 bases and J by 5 bases, with 10 bases between them. The CDR3, as DNA: TGTGCCACCAGCAGAGATGGTACAGGGACCGGGGAGCTGTTTTTT. Translating it yields CATSRDGTGTGELFF.

Turning to this clone: The identical CDR3 is also encoded by other nucleotide sequences in the sample. V usage is TRBV5-4 and J usage is TRBJ2-2; D is uncertain. V lost 5 bases, J lost 6 bases, and 11 bases lay in between. Germline V CDR1 and CDR2: SGHNT, YYREEE (reference sequence). The CDR3 is made up of 13 amino acids. The CDR3 DNA reads as TGTGCCAGCAGTTCGCGTGCTGCCGGGGAGCTGTTTTTT. This gives the protein CASSSRAAGELFF. Complete variable domain (other parts from reference TRBV5-4 and TRBJ2-2): ETGVTQSPTHLIKTRGQQVTLRCSSQSGHNTVSWYQQALGQGPQFIFQYYREEENGRGNFPPRFSGLQFPNYSSELNVNALELDDSALYLCASSSRAAGELFFGEGSRLTVL.

The chain recombines TRBV7-2 with TRBJ1-2; 9 bases line up with TRBD1. Germline loops: CDR1 SGHTA, CDR2 FQGNSA. CDR3 length: 13 residues. V lost 5 bases, J lost 8 bases, and 6 bases stayed unmatched. CDR3 DNA: TGTGCCAGCAGCACAGGGGGCGCGCGGGGCTACACCTTC. Translated, it gives CASSTGGARGYTF.

The CDR3 sequence: CASSESNRGLEDYTF. In DNA form, the CDR3 reads TGCGCCAGCAGTGAGTCCAACAGGGGGCTAGAGGACTACACCTTC. The chain uses TRBV10-1 and TRBJ1-2, with 9 nucleotides matching TRBD1. Germline CDR1 and CDR2: WNHNN and SYGVQD (reference sequence). Trimming took 0 bases from V and 10 from J; bases not matched to a gene: 9. The CDR3 extends over 15 amino acids.

The rearrangement joins TRBV27 to TRBJ1-6; possibly TRBD1 for D (6 bases). The CDR3 sequence is 16 residues long. V was clipped by 6 bases and J by 4 bases, with 16 bases between them. Germline V CDR1 and CDR2: MNHEY, SMNVEV (reference sequence). CDR3 in amino acids: CASSRRRQGYNSPLHF. DNA for the CDR3: TGTGCCAGCAGCCGCCGTCGGCAGGGGTATAATTCACCCCTCCACTTT.

The genes are TRBV28 and TRBJ2-1; a possible D gene is TRBD2 (6 bases). This CDR3 is 19 amino acids long. Germline lookup yields CDR1 MDHEN and CDR2 SYDVKM. V lost 4 bases to trimming and J lost 0 bases, with 22 bases between them. CDR3 protein: CASSSFSPLLGSSYNEQFF. The CDR3 nucleotides read TGTGCCAGCAGTTCGTTCTCCCCACTGCTCGGGAGCTCCTACAATGAGCAGTTCTTC.

The chain joins TRBV19 to TRBJ1-2; tentatively, D is TRBD1 (6 bases). The germline V and J ends were trimmed by 8 bases and 3 bases, with 16 bases remaining between them. The CDR3 has 14 amino acids. Germline CDR1 LNHDA, CDR2 SQIVND (reference sequence). The CDR3 is CASAEQGTDYGYTF. The CDR3 coding sequence is TGTGCCAGTGCAGAACAGGGAACTGACTATGGCTACACCTTC.

The CDR3 here is CASSPPSQGDVMGTHKETQYF. Written as DNA, the CDR3 is TGTGCCAGCAGCCCGCCCTCACAGGGGGACGTGATGGGAACCCACAAAGAGACCCAGTACTTC. V usage is TRBV28 and J usage is TRBJ2-5, with 8 bases lining up with TRBD1. J lost 3 bases, V lost 6 bases, and 27 bases had no gene match. The CDR3 is made up of 21 amino acids. Germline V CDR1 and CDR2: MDHEN, SYDVKM.

This chain links TRBV27 with TRBJ2-7; tentative D call: TRBD1 (6 bases). The CDR3 contains 15 residues. The germline CDR1 and CDR2 sequences are MNHEY and SMNVEV (reference sequence). The V and J ends lost 8 bases and 2 bases respectively, with 19 bases between them. The CDR3 spells CASRQLDRSAYEQYF. The CDR3 nucleotides read TGTGCCAGCCGACAATTGGACAGATCTGCCTACGAGCAGTACTTC.

The V and J genes are TRBV27 and TRBJ2-1; a weak D match, TRBD1 (6 bases). Per germline, CDR1 MNHEY and CDR2 SMNVEV (reference sequence). The V and J ends lost 6 bases and 0 bases respectively, with 12 bases between them. The CDR3 loop spans 15 amino acids. This CDR3 is CASRDSSSSYNEQFF. CDR3 coding DNA: TGTGCCAGCAGGGACAGCAGCAGCTCCTACAATGAGCAGTTCTTC.

The CDR3 reads CASSQATGKRQRNTEAFF. The DNA of the CDR3 is TGTGCCAGCAGCCAGGCCACAGGGAAACGACAGAGGAACACTGAAGCTTTCTTT. V gene TRBV4-2 combines with J gene TRBJ1-1, with a weak D call TRBD1 (6 bases). The germline gives CDR1 LGHNA, CDR2 YNFKEQ. This CDR3 has 18 residues. Trimming cost V 3 bases and J 1 base, with 21 bases left between them.

The chain joins TRBV4-1 to TRBJ1-5; TRBD1 aligns across 8 bases. J was trimmed by 3 bases and V by 1 base; bases with no gene match: 5. The CDR3 covers 16 residues. Germline-derived CDR1 and CDR2 are MGHRA and YSYEKL. The CDR3 sequence is CASSQVWGQVNQPQHF. The CDR3 DNA reads TGCGCCAGCAGCCAAGTTTGGGGACAGGTCAATCAGCCCCAGCATTTT.

J is TRBJ1-5 and V is TRBV6-1, with D perhaps TRBD1 (5 bases). This CDR3 region has 15 residues. The germline V gene encodes CDR1 MNHNS and CDR2 SASEGT. Trimming cost V 3 bases and J 5 bases, with 14 bases left between them. CDR3 DNA: TGTGCCAGCAGTGAGGGGCGCCAGTACGATCAGCCCCAGCATTTT. Its protein product is CASSEGRQYDQPQHF.

This clone was detected a few times. This chain connects TRBV27 to TRBJ2-3; 8 nucleotides align to TRBD1. The V gene end was trimmed by 5 bases and the J gene end by 1 base; junction bases not matched to a gene: 5. The germline V gene has CDR1 MNHEY and CDR2 SMNVEV (reference sequence). The CDR3 has 15 residues. DNA of the CDR3: TGTGCCAGCAGTACCGACAGGGGAGGCACAGATACGCAGTATTTT. Translating it yields CASSTDRGGTDTQYF.

This clone appeared a single time. The chain links TRBV18 to TRBJ1-6; 9 nucleotides match TRBD1. CDR3 size: 15 residues. V was pared by 4 bases and J by 10 bases, with 8 bases of the junction left unmatched. CDR1 and CDR2 (germline): KGHSH, LQKENI. Here the CDR3 DNA reads TGTGCCAGCTCACAAGGGACAGGGAAGAACTCACCCCTCCACTTT. Translation: CASSQGTGKNSPLHF.

The CDR3 here is CASSWGQGETEAFF. The CDR3, as DNA: TGTGCCAGCAGTTGGGGACAGGGGGAAACTGAAGCTTTCTTT. This chain connects TRBV5-8 to TRBJ1-1; TRBD1 matches 11 bases. The germline V gene encodes CDR1 SGHTS and CDR2 YDEGEE. The CDR3 extends over 14 amino acids. After removal of 5 bases from V and 5 bases from J, the junction contained 5 bases not matched to a gene.

The chain couples TRBV5-5 to TRBJ2-1; no clear D gene. Germline CDR1 SGHKS, CDR2 YYEKEE (reference sequence). V was shortened by 5 bases and J by 2 bases, with 20 bases between the two germline ends. The CDR3 length is 17 residues. CDR3 coding DNA: TGTGCCAGCAGTCGGATGCAGGAATTCCCACCCTACAATGAGCAGTTCTTC. Its protein is CASSRMQEFPPYNEQFF.

There are many counts of this clone. The chain has TRBV2 and TRBJ2-3; D is ambiguous. The CDR3 is 13 amino acids. The ends were cut back, 1 base at V and 2 bases at J, with 4 bases in the middle. Germline V gene sequence: CDR1 SNHLY, CDR2 FYNNEI. The CDR3 bases are TGTGCCAGCAGTGAAGACTTCACAGATACGCAGTATTTT. Residues: CASSEDFTDTQYF.

A single count supports this clone. The chain has TRBV16 and TRBJ2-1; 10 bases are a match to TRBD1. The junction had 8 bases not matched to a gene; V was cut back by 5 bases and J by 7 bases. The length of the CDR3 is 15 residues. Germline V gene sequence: CDR1 KGHSY, CDR2 FQNENV. The CDR3 DNA reads as TGTGCCAGCAGCACCGGGGACAGGGGAGGGAATGAGCAGTTCTTC. Translating gives CASSTGDRGGNEQFF.